These 3 T cell receptor beta chains were all obtained from the same sample, sequenced in a study of blood T cells in healthy people across ages. Combining a sample-barcoded 5' primer with a J-beta primer mix, a second PCR ran for about 7 to 11 cycles. TCRdb itself ran the 5' RACE reads through MiXCR, one entry per CDR3 protein. The sample records fewer than 800,000 distinct CDR3 sequences, 20% to 25% being singletons. Sequences were obtained from blood. Receptors were obtained from a man between 65 and 85 years old in good health.

V gene TRBV27 combines with J gene TRBJ1-1; D is unresolved. The ends were cut back, 2 bases at V and 4 bases at J, with 11 bases in the middle. This CDR3 has 14 amino acids. CDR1 is MNHEY and CDR2 is SMNVEV in the germline V gene (reference sequence). The CDR3 here is CASSLLPGFTEAFF. The CDR3 DNA reads as TGTGCCAGCAGTTTACTACCGGGATTCACTGAAGCTTTCTTT.

The V and J genes are TRBV29-1 and TRBJ2-2; TRBD1 aligns across 10 bases. The CDR3 spans 14 residues. J lost 6 bases, V lost 0 bases, and 1 base had no gene match. Germline lookup yields CDR1 SQVTM and CDR2 ANQGSEA. CDR3 DNA sequence: TGCAGCGTTGAAGATGGGACAGGGGCCGGGGAGCTGTTTTTT. It encodes CSVEDGTGAGELFF.

The rearrangement uses TRBV10-3 and TRBJ1-1; D unclear. This CDR3 has 13 residues. In germline, CDR1 is ENHRY, CDR2 SYGVKD. V was clipped by 7 bases and J by 0 bases, with 9 bases between them. CDR3 in DNA: TGTGCCATCACCCCCGGGTTGAACACTGAAGCTTTCTTT. The encoded protein is CAITPGLNTEAFF.